One and the same sample provided the 27 T cell receptor beta chains below, sequenced in a study of CD8 T cells in ankylosing spondylitis. MiXCR, applied by TCRdb to the 5' RACE reads, yields one record per CDR3 protein. The sample shows over 100,000 distinct CDR3 sequences, around 7% of them seen only once. The sequenced sample consisted of blood, either unsorted or a sorted T cell fraction (not recorded which). The receptors here all came from a male donor with ankylosing spondylitis or in good health (not recorded which).

This clonotype has a handful of counts. CDR3 nucleotide sequence: TGTGCCAGCAGCCAAGTATCTACAGGGTCGTATGGCTACACCTTC. This codes for CASSQVSTGSYGYTF. The chain joins TRBV3-1 to TRBJ1-2; D is possibly TRBD1 (6 bases). Trimming took off 1 base at V and 5 bases at J, with 14 bases between the two ends. The CDR3 extends over 15 amino acids. CDR1 and CDR2 from the germline V gene are LGHDT and YNNKEL (reference sequence).

This clonotype was seen ten or more times. V and J are TRBV9 and TRBJ2-3, with a tentative D call TRBD2 (6 bases). Per germline, CDR1 SGDLS and CDR2 YYNGEE. V lost 4 bases, J lost 5 bases, and 14 bases lay in between. The CDR3 runs to 14 residues. The DNA for the CDR3 is TGTGCCAGCAGCTCTGGAGGGGCGGGAGATACGCAGTATTTT. This sequence encodes CASSSGGAGDTQYF.

In this sample, this clonotype turned up many times. The CDR3 region is CASSSGLAGGSTQYF. Written as DNA, the CDR3 is TGTGCCAGCAGCTCCGGACTAGCGGGGGGGTCTACGCAGTATTTT. The chain joins TRBV7-3 to TRBJ2-3, with 15 bases matching TRBD2. This CDR3 region has 15 residues. V dropped 4 bases and J dropped 8; count of bases not matched to a gene: 4. The V gene's germline CDR1 is SGHTA and CDR2 FQGTGA.

This clonotype has a count of ten or more. The chain links TRBV5-1 to TRBJ1-2; no clear D. CDR3 length equals 15 residues. Germline values: CDR1 SGHRS, CDR2 YFSETQ. V was shortened by 4 bases and J by 7 bases, with 20 bases between the two germline ends. For the CDR3, the DNA is TGCGCCAGCAGCGCCCTGGACGGGGTTTATGGTGGCTACACCTTC. It specifies CASSALDGVYGGYTF.

There are many counts of this clonotype. The rearrangement uses TRBV5-1 and TRBJ2-7, with 7 bases lining up with TRBD2. The ends lost 0 bases at V and 7 bases at J; junction bases unmatched: 4. The CDR3 totals 13 residues. Germline V gene data show CDR1 as SGHRS and CDR2 as YFSETQ. This CDR3 is CASSLVGEGEQYF. The CDR3 nucleotides read TGCGCCAGCAGCTTGGTTGGGGAGGGGGAGCAGTACTTC.

This clonotype was observed once. The chain combines TRBV6-6 with TRBJ1-1; possibly TRBD1 for D (5 bases). Between the trimmed V and J ends, which lost 5 bases and 1 base, there was a span of 8 bases. Germline lookup yields CDR1 MNHNY and CDR2 SVGAGI (reference sequence). This CDR3 spans 13 amino acids. The CDR3 DNA sequence: TGTGCCAGCAGTGTCGACAGGAACACTGAAGCTTTCTTT. Translating gives CASSVDRNTEAFF.

This clonotype has a count of ten or more. The rearrangement uses TRBV30 and TRBJ2-1; 7 bases match TRBD1. Trimming took 3 bases from V and 0 from J; bases not matched to a gene: 5. Germline V gene data show CDR1 as GTSNPN and CDR2 as SVGIG (reference sequence). This CDR3 is built from 15 residues. The CDR3 is CAWRGRGSSYNEQFF. In nucleotides, the CDR3 is TGTGCCTGGAGAGGCAGGGGGAGCTCCTACAATGAGCAGTTCTTC.

This clonotype was seen only a few times. The gene calls are TRBV19 and TRBJ1-4; D is unclear. Germline CDR1 LNHDA, CDR2 SQIVND (reference sequence). The V and J ends lost 4 bases and 0 bases respectively, with 9 bases between them. The CDR3 runs 15 residues. DNA of the CDR3: TGTGCCAGTAGTACAGCATATGCAACTAATGAAAAACTGTTTTTT. It translates to CASSTAYATNEKLFF.

This clonotype was observed many times. The V gene is TRBV20-1, the J gene TRBJ1-3, with D unresolved. CDR3 length: 13 residues. Trimming took 0 bases from V and 3 from J, leaving 6 bases between them. Germline V gives CDR1 DFQATT, CDR2 SNEGSKA (reference sequence). CDR3: CSARDMGGNTIYF. CDR3 in DNA: TGCAGTGCTAGAGATATGGGTGGAAACACCATATATTTT.

At least ten counts were recorded for this clonotype. This sequence joins TRBV20-1 and TRBJ1-3; D not certain. Per the germline V gene, CDR1 is DFQATT and CDR2 is SNEGSKA (reference sequence). Trimming left V 6 bases short and J 0 bases short, with 12 bases between. The CDR3 is 14 amino acids. The CDR3 DNA reads as TGCAGTGCAAGGACCCGGAGCTCTGGAAACACCATATATTTT. The encoded protein is CSARTRSSGNTIYF.

This rearrangement joins TRBV3-1 to TRBJ2-1; D possibly corresponds to TRBD2 (5 bases). V was cut by 2 bases and J by 8 bases, with 10 bases left in between. There are 13 residues in the CDR3. Germline V gives CDR1 LGHDT, CDR2 YNNKEL (reference sequence). The CDR3 DNA is TGTGCCAGCAGCCAATCTGGAGGCTATGAGCAGTTCTTC. This encodes CASSQSGGYEQFF.

This clonotype was seen many times. The rearrangement links TRBV7-2 to TRBJ2-7; 16 bases match TRBD2. The CDR3 totals 16 residues. The germline V gene has CDR1 SGHTA and CDR2 FQGNSA. The ends lost 6 bases at V and 3 bases at J; junction bases unmatched: 5. As DNA, the CDR3 is TGTGCCAGCAGGGGACTAGCGGGAGGGCTCCGCTACGAGCAGTACTTC. Its protein is CASRGLAGGLRYEQYF.

In its sample, this clonotype was seen many times. The genes are TRBV29-1 and TRBJ2-2; D unclear. V lost 8 bases and J 4 bases, leaving 11 bases between the germline ends. From germline, CDR1 is SQVTM and CDR2 ANQGSEA. The CDR3 runs to 12 residues. The CDR3: CSWAGGTGELFF. For the CDR3, the DNA is TGCAGCTGGGCCGGCGGCACCGGGGAGCTGTTTTTT.

In its sample, this clonotype was seen many times. The rearrangement links TRBV20-1 to TRBJ1-5, with TRBD1 as a possible D gene (5 bases). The V and J ends lost 6 bases and 7 bases respectively, with 16 bases between them. Germline CDR1 reads DFQATT; CDR2 reads SNEGSKA (reference sequence). The CDR3 totals 13 residues. CDR3 residues: CSAREGREQPQHF. CDR3 sequence (DNA): TGCAGTGCGAGGGAGGGGCGCGAACAGCCCCAGCATTTT.

This clonotype has ten or more counts. The chain combines TRBV25-1 with TRBJ2-2; D may be TRBD1 (6 bases). The germline V gene has CDR1 MGHDK and CDR2 SYGVNS. V lost 7 bases and J 1 base, leaving 10 bases between the germline ends. The CDR3 runs to 14 residues. CDR3 in amino acids: CASNDRRNTGELFF. As DNA, the CDR3 is TGTGCCAGCAACGACAGGAGGAACACCGGGGAGCTGTTTTTT.

This clonotype came up many times. The V call is TRBV24-1, the J call TRBJ2-1; 11 bases fit TRBD2. CDR3 length: 14 residues. Trimming removed 12 bases from V and 10 bases from J; junction bases left unmatched: 13. Germline assignment: CDR1 KGHDR and CDR2 SFDVKD. CDR3 coding DNA: TGTGCCCTTGAGGCTTTAGCGGGGGGGAAGGAGCAGTTCTTC. Its translation is CALEALAGGKEQFF.

This clonotype was observed at least ten times. The CDR3 region is CASSIDISGANVLTF. The CDR3, as DNA: TGTGCCAGCAGCATAGATATCTCTGGGGCCAACGTCCTGACTTTC. V usage is TRBV7-2 and J usage is TRBJ2-6; D remains unclear. The germline V gene has CDR1 SGHTA and CDR2 FQGNSA. CDR3 length: 15 residues. Trimming left V 5 bases short and J 0 bases short, with 8 bases between.

This clonotype was observed at least ten times. This chain joins TRBV5-4 and TRBJ2-2; D possibly corresponds to TRBD1 (5 bases). The germline V and J ends were trimmed by 0 bases and 2 bases, with 8 bases remaining between them. Germline V lookup: CDR1 SGHNT, CDR2 YYREEE (reference sequence). This CDR3 region has 15 residues. The CDR3 here is CASSLARANTGELFF. CDR3 DNA: TGTGCCAGCAGCTTGGCCAGGGCAAACACCGGGGAGCTGTTTTTT.

This clonotype was counted at least ten times. This sequence joins TRBV9 and TRBJ1-3, with 8 bases aligning to TRBD1. The germline V gene has CDR1 SGDLS and CDR2 YYNGEE. The V gene end was trimmed by 2 bases and the J gene end by 0 bases; junction bases not matched to a gene: 10. The CDR3 spans 18 residues. The DNA of the CDR3 is TGTGCCAGCAGCGTGGCTGACCAGGGGGCAAGCTCTGGAAACACCATATATTTT. Protein: CASSVADQGASSGNTIYF.

The genes are TRBV18 and TRBJ1-1; 8 bases agree with TRBD1. Germline assignment: CDR1 KGHSH and CDR2 LQKENI. This CDR3 comprises 15 residues. Losses at the gene ends were 3 bases for V and 1 base for J; bases not matched to a gene: 4. Here the CDR3 DNA reads TGTGCCAGCTCACCGCGGACAGGGAGGAACACTGAAGCTTTCTTT. It translates to CASSPRTGRNTEAFF.

This clonotype was observed at least ten times. Because the CDR3's place on the DNA is in doubt, the DNA is left out and the CDR3 is given as listed by TCRdb. CDR3 protein: CISVSEAHRGVGKDEAFF. This rearrangement joins TRBV7-5 to TRBJ1-1; the listed D gene, TRBD1, was not tested against the DNA. TRBV7-5 is flagged as a pseudogene. Both ends counted, the CDR3 spans 18 residues.

This clonotype was counted at least ten times. The chain couples TRBV4-2 to TRBJ1-4; no reliable D call. From germline, CDR1 is LGHNA and CDR2 YNFKEQ. CDR3 length equals 15 residues. V was trimmed by 0 bases and J by 8 bases, leaving 13 bases between them. CDR3 bases: TGTGCCAGCAGCCAAGAGCCGGGGAGTGGGGAAAAACTGTTTTTT. It encodes CASSQEPGSGEKLFF.

This clonotype was observed at least ten times. The junction differs from germline at one of its ends, possibly a read error. The chain couples TRBV18 to TRBJ1-1; 7 nucleotides match TRBD1. From germline, CDR1 is KGHSH and CDR2 LQKENI. There are 13 residues in the CDR3. DNA for the CDR3: TGTGCCAGCTCCCCACAGGGGAGTACTGAAGCTTTCTTT. As protein: CASSPQGSTEAFF.

On this clonotype: A much larger clone lies one base from this, so it may be a read error. V usage is TRBV20-1 and J usage is TRBJ2-3; 11 bases line up with TRBD2. Germline loops: CDR1 DFQATT, CDR2 SNEGSKA (reference sequence). The CDR3 is 17 amino acids. CDR3 DNA: TGCTGTGCTAGGAAGGCTAGCGGGGGGCCGGGCACAGATACGCAGTATTTT. Translating gives CCARKASGGPGTDTQYF.

This clonotype came up many times. The chain employs TRBV29-1 and TRBJ1-2; TRBD1 aligns across 8 bases. CDR1 and CDR2 from the germline V gene are SQVTM and ANQGSEA. With 4 bases clipped from V and 7 bases from J, the junction kept 8 bases outside the gene matches. This CDR3 contains 13 residues. Written as DNA, the CDR3 is TGCAGCGTTGCCGGGACAGGATTGCGTGGCTACACCTTC. This sequence encodes CSVAGTGLRGYTF.

The table lists this clonotype with many counts. This CDR3 reads CASSQEGQVRRSPLHF. DNA for the CDR3: TGCGCCAGCAGCCAGGAAGGGCAGGTTCGTCGTTCACCCCTCCACTTT. V is TRBV5-1 and J is TRBJ1-6; D unresolved. This CDR3 has 16 residues. Trimming removed 4 bases at V and 9 bases at J, with 20 bases between. The germline gives CDR1 SGHRS, CDR2 YFSETQ.

This clonotype was found many times. The V call is TRBV29-1, the J call TRBJ2-1, with D possibly matching TRBD2 (6 bases). Trimming cost V 1 base and J 2 bases, with 15 bases left between them. This CDR3 has 16 residues. Germline CDR1 is SQVTM and CDR2 is ANQGSEA. The CDR3 is CSVEGGGGATYNEQFF. The CDR3 coding sequence is TGCAGCGTTGAAGGGGGAGGCGGAGCTACCTACAATGAGCAGTTCTTC.